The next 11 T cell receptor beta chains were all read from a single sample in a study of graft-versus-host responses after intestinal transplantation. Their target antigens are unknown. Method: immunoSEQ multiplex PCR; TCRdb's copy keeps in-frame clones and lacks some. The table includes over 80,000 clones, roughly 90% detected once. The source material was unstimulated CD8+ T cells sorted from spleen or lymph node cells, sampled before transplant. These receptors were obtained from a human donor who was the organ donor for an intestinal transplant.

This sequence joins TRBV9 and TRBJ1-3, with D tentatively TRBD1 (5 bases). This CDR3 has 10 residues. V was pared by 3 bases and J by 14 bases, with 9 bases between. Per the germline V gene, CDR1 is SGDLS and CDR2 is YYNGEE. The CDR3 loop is CASSGRDLYF. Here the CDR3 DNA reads TGTGCCAGCAGCGGACGGGACTTATATTTT.

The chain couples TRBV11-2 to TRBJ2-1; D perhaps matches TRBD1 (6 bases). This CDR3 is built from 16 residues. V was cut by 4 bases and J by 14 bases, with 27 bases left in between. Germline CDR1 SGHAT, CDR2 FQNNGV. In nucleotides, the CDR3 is TGTGCCAGCAGCTCCCTAACAGGGCTTCTTCCCCTGAGCAAGTTCTTC. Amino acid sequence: CASSSLTGLLPLSKFF.

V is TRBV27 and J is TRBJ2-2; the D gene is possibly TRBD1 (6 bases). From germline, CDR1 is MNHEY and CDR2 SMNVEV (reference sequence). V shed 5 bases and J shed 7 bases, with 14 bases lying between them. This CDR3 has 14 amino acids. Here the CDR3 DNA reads TGTGCCAGCAGTGATGGACAGTTCGGCGGGGAGCTGTTTTTT. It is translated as CASSDGQFGGELFF.

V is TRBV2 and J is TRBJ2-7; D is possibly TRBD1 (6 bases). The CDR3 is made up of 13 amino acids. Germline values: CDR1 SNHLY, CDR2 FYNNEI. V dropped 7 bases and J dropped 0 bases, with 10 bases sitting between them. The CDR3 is CASTSDSSYEQYF. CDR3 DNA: TGTGCCAGCACCTCGGACAGCTCCTACGAGCAGTACTTC.

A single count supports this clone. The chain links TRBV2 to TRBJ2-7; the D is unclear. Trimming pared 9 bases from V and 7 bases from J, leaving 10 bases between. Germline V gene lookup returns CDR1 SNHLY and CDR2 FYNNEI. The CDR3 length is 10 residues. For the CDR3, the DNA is TGTGCCAGTGTCGGCAGGGAGCAGTACTTC. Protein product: CASVGREQYF.

Here the CDR3 DNA reads TGTGCCAGCAGCTCACGACAGGGAGGTTCGCAGTACTTC. As protein: CASSSRQGGSQYF. The J gene is TRBJ2-7, the V gene TRBV7-9; D may be TRBD1 (7 bases). Germline CDR1 SEHNR, CDR2 FQNEAQ (reference sequence). V lost 4 bases and J lost 9, with 16 bases in between. CDR3 length: 13 amino acids.

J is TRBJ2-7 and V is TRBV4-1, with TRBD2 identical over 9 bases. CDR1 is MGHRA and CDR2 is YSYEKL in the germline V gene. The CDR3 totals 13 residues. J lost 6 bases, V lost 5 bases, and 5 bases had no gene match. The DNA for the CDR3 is TGCGCCAGCAGCGAGGGACTAGCTGGCGAGCAGTACTTC. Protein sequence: CASSEGLAGEQYF.

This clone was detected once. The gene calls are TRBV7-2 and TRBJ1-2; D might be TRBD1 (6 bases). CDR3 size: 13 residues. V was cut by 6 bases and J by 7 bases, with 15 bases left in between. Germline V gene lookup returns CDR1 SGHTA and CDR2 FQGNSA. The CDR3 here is CASSLQGFGGYTF. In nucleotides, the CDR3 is TGTGCCAGCAGTTTACAGGGATTCGGTGGCTACACCTTC.

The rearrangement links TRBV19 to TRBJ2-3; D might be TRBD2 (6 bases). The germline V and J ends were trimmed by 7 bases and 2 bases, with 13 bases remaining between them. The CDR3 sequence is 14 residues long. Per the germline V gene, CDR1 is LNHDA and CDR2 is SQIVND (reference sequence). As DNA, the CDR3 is TGTGCCAGTACCCTGGAGGGATTCACAGATACGCAGTATTTT. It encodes CASTLEGFTDTQYF.

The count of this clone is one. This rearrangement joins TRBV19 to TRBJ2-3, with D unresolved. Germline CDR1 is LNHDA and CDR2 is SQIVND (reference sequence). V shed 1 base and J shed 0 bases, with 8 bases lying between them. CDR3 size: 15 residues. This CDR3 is CASSIVAASTDTQYF. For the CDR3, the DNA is TGTGCCAGTAGTATAGTGGCGGCTAGCACAGATACGCAGTATTTT.

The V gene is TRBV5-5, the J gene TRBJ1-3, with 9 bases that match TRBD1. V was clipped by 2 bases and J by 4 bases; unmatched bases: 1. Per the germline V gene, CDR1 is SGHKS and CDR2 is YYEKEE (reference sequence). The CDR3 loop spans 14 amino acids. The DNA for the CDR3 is TGTGCCAGCAGCTTTGGGACAGGGGGAAACACCATATATTTT. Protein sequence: CASSFGTGGNTIYF. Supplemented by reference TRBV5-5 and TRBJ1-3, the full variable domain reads DAGVTQSPTHLIKTRGQQVTLRCSPISGHKSVSWYQQVLGQGPQFIFQYYEKEERGRGNFPDRFSARQFPNYSSELNVNALLLGDSALYLCASSFGTGGNTIYFGEGSWLTVV.